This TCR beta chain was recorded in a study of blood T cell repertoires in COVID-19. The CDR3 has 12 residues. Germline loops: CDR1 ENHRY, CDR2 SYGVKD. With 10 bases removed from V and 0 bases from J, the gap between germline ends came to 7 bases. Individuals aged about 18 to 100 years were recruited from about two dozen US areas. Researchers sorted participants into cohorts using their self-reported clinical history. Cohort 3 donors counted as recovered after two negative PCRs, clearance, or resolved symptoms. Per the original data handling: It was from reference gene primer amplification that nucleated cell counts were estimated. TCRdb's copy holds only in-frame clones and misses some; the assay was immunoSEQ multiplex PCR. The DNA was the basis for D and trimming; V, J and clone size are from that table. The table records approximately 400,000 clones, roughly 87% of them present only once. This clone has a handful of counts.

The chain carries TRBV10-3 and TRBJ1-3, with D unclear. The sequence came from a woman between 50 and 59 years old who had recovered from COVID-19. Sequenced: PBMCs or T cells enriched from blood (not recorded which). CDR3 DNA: TGTGCCACCGCAGGCTCTGGAAACACCATATATTTT. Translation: CATAGSGNTIYF.